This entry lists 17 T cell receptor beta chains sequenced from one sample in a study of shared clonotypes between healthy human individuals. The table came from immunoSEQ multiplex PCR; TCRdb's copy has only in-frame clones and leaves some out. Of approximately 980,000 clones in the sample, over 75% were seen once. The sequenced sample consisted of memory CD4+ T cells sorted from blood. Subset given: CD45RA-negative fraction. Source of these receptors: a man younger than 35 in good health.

For the CDR3, the DNA is TGTGCCAGCAGCCGCGGGACTAGCGGGGTGGATACGCAGTATTTT. Translation: CASSRGTSGVDTQYF. The V and J genes are TRBV7-2 and TRBJ2-3; 13 positions match TRBD2. Germline V gene lookup returns CDR1 SGHTA and CDR2 FQGNSA. With V trimmed by 5 bases and J by 6 bases, 5 bases remained unmatched. The CDR3 totals 15 residues. Supplemented by reference TRBV7-2 and TRBJ2-3, the full variable domain reads GAGVSQSPSNKVTEKGKDVELRCDPISGHTALYWYRQSLGQGLEFLIYFQGNSAPDKSGLPSDRFSAERTGGSVSTLTIQRTQQEDSAVYLCASSRGTSGVDTQYFGPGTRLTVL.

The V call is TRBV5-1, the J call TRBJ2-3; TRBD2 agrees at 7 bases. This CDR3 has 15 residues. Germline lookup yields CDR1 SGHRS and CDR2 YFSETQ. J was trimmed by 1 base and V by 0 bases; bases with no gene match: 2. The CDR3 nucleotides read TGCGCCAGCAGCTTGGGGACTAGGGGCACAGATACGCAGTATTTT. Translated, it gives CASSLGTRGTDTQYF.

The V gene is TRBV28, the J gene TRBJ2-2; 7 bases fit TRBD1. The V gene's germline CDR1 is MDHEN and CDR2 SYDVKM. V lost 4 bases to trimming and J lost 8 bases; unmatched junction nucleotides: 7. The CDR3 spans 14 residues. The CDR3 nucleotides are TGTGCCAGCAGTTCGACGACAGGGACGGGGGAGCTGTTTTTT. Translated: CASSSTTGTGELFF.

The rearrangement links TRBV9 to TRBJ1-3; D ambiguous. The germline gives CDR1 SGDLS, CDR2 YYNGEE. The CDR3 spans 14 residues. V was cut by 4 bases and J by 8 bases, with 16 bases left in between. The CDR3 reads CASSPRLLRDTIYF. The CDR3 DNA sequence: TGTGCCAGCAGCCCCCGATTACTTCGGGACACCATATATTTT.

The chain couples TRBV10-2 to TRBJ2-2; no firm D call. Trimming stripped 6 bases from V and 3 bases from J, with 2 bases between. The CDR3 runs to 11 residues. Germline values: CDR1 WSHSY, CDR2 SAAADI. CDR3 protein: CASRDTGELFF. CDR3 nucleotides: TGCGCCAGCAGAGACACCGGGGAGCTGTTTTTT.

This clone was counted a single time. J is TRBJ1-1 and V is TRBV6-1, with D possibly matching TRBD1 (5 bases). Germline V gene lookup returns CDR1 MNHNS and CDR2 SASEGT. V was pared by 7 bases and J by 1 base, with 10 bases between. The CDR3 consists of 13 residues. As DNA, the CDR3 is TGTGCCAGCAATATCAGGGAGAACACTGAAGCTTTCTTT. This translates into CASNIRENTEAFF.

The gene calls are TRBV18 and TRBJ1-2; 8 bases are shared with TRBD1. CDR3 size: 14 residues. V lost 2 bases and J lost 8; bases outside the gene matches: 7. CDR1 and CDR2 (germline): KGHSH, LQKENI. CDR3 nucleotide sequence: TGTGCCAGCTCACCAGGGGGACAGGAAAAAGGCTACACCTTC. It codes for CASSPGGQEKGYTF. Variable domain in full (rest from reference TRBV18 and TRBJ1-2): NAGVMQNPRHLVRRRGQEARLRCSPMKGHSHVYWYRQLPEEGLKFMVYLQKENIIDESGMPKERFSAEFPKEGPSILRIQQVVRGDSAAYFCASSPGGQEKGYTFGSGTRLTVV.

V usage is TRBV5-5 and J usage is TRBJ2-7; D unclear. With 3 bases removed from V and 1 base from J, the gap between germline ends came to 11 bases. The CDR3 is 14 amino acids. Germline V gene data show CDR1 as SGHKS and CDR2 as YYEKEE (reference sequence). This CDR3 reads CASSSSTGSYEQYF. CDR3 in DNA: TGTGCCAGCAGCTCCTCGACGGGTTCCTACGAGCAGTACTTC.

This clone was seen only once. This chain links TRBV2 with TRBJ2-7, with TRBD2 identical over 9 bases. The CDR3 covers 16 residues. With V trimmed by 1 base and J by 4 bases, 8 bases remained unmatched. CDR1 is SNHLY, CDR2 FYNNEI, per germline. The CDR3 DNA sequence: TGTGCCAGCAGTGAAGATTATGCTAGCGGGATTTACGAGCAGTACTTC. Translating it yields CASSEDYASGIYEQYF.

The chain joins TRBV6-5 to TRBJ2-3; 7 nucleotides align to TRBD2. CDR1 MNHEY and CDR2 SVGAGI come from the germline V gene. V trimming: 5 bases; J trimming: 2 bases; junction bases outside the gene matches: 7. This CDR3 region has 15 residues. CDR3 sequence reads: CASSLRTRNTDTQYF. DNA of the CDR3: TGTGCCAGCAGTCTCCGGACTAGGAACACAGATACGCAGTATTTT.

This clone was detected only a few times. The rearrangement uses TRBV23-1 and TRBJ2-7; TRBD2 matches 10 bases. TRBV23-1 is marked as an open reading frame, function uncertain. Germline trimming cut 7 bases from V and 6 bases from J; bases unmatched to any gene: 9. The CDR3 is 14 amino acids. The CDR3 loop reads CASTPPSGRAEQYF. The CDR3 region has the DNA TGCGCCAGCACCCCGCCTAGCGGGAGAGCCGAGCAGTACTTC.

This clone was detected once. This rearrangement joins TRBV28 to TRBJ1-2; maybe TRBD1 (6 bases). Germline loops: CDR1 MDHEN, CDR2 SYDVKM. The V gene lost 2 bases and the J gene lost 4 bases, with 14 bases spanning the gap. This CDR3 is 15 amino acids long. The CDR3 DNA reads TGTGCCAGCAGTTTAAGAGGGGGGCGCGTCTATGGCTACACCTTC. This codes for CASSLRGGRVYGYTF.

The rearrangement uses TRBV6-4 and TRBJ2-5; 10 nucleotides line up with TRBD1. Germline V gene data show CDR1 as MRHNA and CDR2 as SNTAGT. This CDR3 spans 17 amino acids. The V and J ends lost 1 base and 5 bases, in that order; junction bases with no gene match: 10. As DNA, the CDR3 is TGTGCCAGCAGTGACTTGAACCCGGGACAGGGGCGGGAGACCCAGTACTTC. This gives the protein CASSDLNPGQGRETQYF.

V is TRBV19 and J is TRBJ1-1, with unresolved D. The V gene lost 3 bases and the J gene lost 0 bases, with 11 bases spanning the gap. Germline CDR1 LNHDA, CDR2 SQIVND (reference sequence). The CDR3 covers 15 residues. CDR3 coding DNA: TGTGCCAGTAGTATGGAAGCCCGATTGAACACTGAAGCTTTCTTT. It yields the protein CASSMEARLNTEAFF. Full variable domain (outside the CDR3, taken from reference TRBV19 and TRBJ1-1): DGGITQSPKYLFRKEGQNVTLSCEQNLNHDAMYWYRQDPGQGLRLIYYSQIVNDFQKGDIAEGYSVSREKKESFPLTVTSAQKNPTAFYLCASSMEARLNTEAFFGQGTRLTVV.

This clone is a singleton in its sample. The CDR3 DNA is TGTGCCAGCAGTCAGAACACTGGAAACACCATATATTTT. Its protein is CASSQNTGNTIYF. The V gene is TRBV6-5, the J gene TRBJ1-3, with no clear D. Germline V gene data show CDR1 as MNHEY and CDR2 as SVGAGI. This CDR3 has 13 residues. Trimming stripped 5 bases from V and 2 bases from J, with 7 bases between.

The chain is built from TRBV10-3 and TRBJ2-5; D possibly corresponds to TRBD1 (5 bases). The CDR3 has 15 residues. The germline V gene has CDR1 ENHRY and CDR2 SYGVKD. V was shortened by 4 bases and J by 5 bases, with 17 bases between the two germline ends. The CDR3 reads CAISAPADKGETQYF. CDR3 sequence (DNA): TGTGCCATCAGTGCTCCCGCGGACAAGGGCGAGACCCAGTACTTC.

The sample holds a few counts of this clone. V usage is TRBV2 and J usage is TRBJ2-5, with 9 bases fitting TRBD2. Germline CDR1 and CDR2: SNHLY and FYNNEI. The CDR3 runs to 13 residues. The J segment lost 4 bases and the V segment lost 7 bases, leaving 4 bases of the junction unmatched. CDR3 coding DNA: TGTGCCAGCACCGCGGGGGGGAGAGAGACCCAGTACTTC. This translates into CASTAGGRETQYF.